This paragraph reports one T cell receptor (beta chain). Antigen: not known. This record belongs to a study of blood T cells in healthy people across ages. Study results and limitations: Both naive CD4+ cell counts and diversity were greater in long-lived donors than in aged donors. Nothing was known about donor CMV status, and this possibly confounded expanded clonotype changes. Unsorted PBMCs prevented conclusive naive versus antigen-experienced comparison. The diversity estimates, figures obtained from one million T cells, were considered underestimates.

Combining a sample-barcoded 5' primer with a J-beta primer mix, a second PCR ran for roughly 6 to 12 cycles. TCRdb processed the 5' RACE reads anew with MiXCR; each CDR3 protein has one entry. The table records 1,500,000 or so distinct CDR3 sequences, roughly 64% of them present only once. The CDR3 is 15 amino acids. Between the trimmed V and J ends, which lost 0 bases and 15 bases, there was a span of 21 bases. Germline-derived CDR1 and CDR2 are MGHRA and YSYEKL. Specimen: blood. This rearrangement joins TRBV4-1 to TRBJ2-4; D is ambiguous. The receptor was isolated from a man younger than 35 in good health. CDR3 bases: TGCGCCAGCAGCCAAGAAAGGAGCGCCCCTACGACGCCGTACTTC. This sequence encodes CASSQERSAPTTPYF.